Shown below are 18 T cell receptor beta chains from a single sample sequenced in a study of graft-versus-host responses after intestinal transplantation. TCRdb keeps only in-frame clones here, not all; method: immunoSEQ multiplex PCR. Here the sample spans 55,000 to 70,000 clones, 90% to 95% being singletons. The source was PBMCs, collected about 120 days after intestinal transplantation. The receptors originated from a human patient who received an intestinal transplant, so some T cells may come from the graft donor.

The count of this clone is one. The J gene is TRBJ2-5, the V gene TRBV7-2; unclear D gene. The V end lost 7 bases, the J end lost 5 bases, and 8 bases lay between the germline ends. The CDR3 is made up of 11 amino acids. Looked up from germline, CDR1 is SGHTA and CDR2 is FQGNSA. The CDR3: CASIGQETQYF. The CDR3 DNA is TGTGCCAGCATCGGCCAGGAGACCCAGTACTTC.

The chain uses TRBV28 and TRBJ2-7; TRBD1 is a possible D gene (6 bases). Germline V CDR1 and CDR2: MDHEN, SYDVKM. The CDR3 length is 16 residues. V dropped 3 bases and J dropped 0 bases, with 15 bases sitting between them. The chain's CDR3 is CASSFNFATGSYEQYF. The CDR3 coding sequence is TGTGCCAGCAGTTTCAATTTCGCGACAGGCTCCTACGAGCAGTACTTC.

CDR3 bases: TGTGCCAGCAGTTTCGGACTAGCAATTTACGAGCAGTACTTC. Translated: CASSFGLAIYEQYF. This chain uses TRBV27 with TRBJ2-7, with 8 bases identical to TRBD2. V gave up 3 bases and J gave up 4 bases; unmatched junction bases: 5. The CDR3 has 14 residues. Germline values: CDR1 MNHEY, CDR2 SMNVEV (reference sequence).

The V and J genes are TRBV28 and TRBJ2-5, with D uncertain. Germline V lookup: CDR1 MDHEN, CDR2 SYDVKM. The ends were cut back, 5 bases at V and 0 bases at J, with 7 bases in the middle. The CDR3 is 13 residues long. The CDR3 nucleotides read TGTGCCAGCAGTCGGGCCCACCAAGAGACCCAGTACTTC. Amino acids: CASSRAHQETQYF. The variable domain in full, with the rest retrieved from reference TRBV28 and TRBJ2-5, is DVKVTQSSRYLVKRTGEKVFLECVQDMDHENMFWYRQDPGLGLRLIYFSYDVKMKEKGDIPEGYSVSREKKERFSLILESASTNQTSMYLCASSRAHQETQYFGPGTRLLVL.

The V and J genes are TRBV9 and TRBJ1-3; D is possibly TRBD1 (6 bases). Germline assignment: CDR1 SGDLS and CDR2 YYNGEE. There are 14 residues in the CDR3. Trimming shortened V by 0 bases and J by 2 bases, and 6 bases separated the two germline ends. CDR3 sequence: CASSVDRAGNTIYF. In nucleotides, the CDR3 is TGTGCCAGCAGCGTAGACAGGGCTGGAAACACCATATATTTT.

J is TRBJ2-7 and V is TRBV6-1, with 7 bases that match TRBD1. CDR1 is MNHNS and CDR2 is SASEGT in the germline V gene. The CDR3 is 13 amino acids. Unmatched junction bases numbered 5, after V lost 3 bases and J lost 6 bases. The CDR3 sequence is CASSELRQGEQYF. The CDR3, as DNA: TGTGCCAGCAGTGAGTTACGACAGGGCGAGCAGTACTTC.

Worth noting for this clone: The same CDR3 also results from other DNA sequences found in this sample. The V gene is TRBV5-6, the J gene TRBJ1-2; D remains unclear. The V and J ends lost 0 bases and 6 bases respectively, with 15 bases between them. The length of the CDR3 is 15 residues. In germline, CDR1 is SGHDT, CDR2 YYEEEE. CDR3 nucleotides: TGTGCCAGCAGCTTGGCCCGGACTGGCGCCCATGGCTACACCTTC. Translating gives CASSLARTGAHGYTF.

This chain joins TRBV5-5 and TRBJ1-3; D uncertain. CDR1 is SGHKS and CDR2 is YYEKEE in the germline V gene (reference sequence). CDR3 length: 13 amino acids. V gave up 3 bases and J gave up 3 bases, with 7 bases separating them. DNA of the CDR3: TGTGCCAGCAGCTGGAACAGTGGAAACACCATATATTTT. Its translation is CASSWNSGNTIYF.

The chain uses TRBV28 and TRBJ2-7; no firm D call. The V end was cut by 3 bases, the J end by 1 base, with 10 bases between. The CDR3 length is 14 residues. CDR1 MDHEN and CDR2 SYDVKM come from the germline V gene. The CDR3 spells CASSFSGGSYEQYF. The CDR3 DNA follows: TGTGCCAGCAGTTTCTCGGGCGGATCCTACGAGCAGTACTTC.

The gene calls are TRBV19 and TRBJ1-2, with D possibly matching TRBD1 (5 bases). The germline V gene has CDR1 LNHDA and CDR2 SQIVND (reference sequence). The CDR3 covers 12 residues. V dropped 6 bases and J dropped 4 bases, with 9 bases sitting between them. CDR3 region: CASRWGVYGYTF. As DNA, the CDR3 is TGTGCCAGTAGATGGGGGGTCTATGGCTACACCTTC.

The gene calls are TRBV4-2 and TRBJ1-1; D gene unclear. Germline V lookup: CDR1 LGHNA, CDR2 YNFKEQ. V was shortened by 4 bases and J by 1 base, with 13 bases between the two germline ends. This CDR3 contains 15 residues. In DNA, the CDR3 is TGTGCCAGCAGCCGGAACTACGGGTCGAACACTGAAGCTTTCTTT. Protein sequence: CASSRNYGSNTEAFF.

The CDR3: CASSLRLAETQYF. CDR3 in DNA: TGCGCCAGCAGCCTTCGACTAGCGGAGACCCAGTACTTC. The V gene is TRBV4-1, the J gene TRBJ2-5; 8 bases are shared with TRBD2. Germline trimming cut 4 bases from V and 5 bases from J; bases unmatched to any gene: 3. CDR1 MGHRA and CDR2 YSYEKL come from the germline V gene. CDR3 length equals 13 residues.

The table lists this clone with a few counts. The chain joins TRBV10-1 to TRBJ2-7; the D is unclear. V was cut by 0 bases and J by 5 bases, with 8 bases left in between. This CDR3 comprises 13 residues. Germline lookup yields CDR1 WNHNN and CDR2 SYGVQD (reference sequence). DNA for the CDR3: TGCGCCAGCAGTGAGTCGTTCCTCCACGAGCAGTACTTC. This gives the protein CASSESFLHEQYF.

The V and J genes are TRBV28 and TRBJ2-5; 12 bases line up with TRBD2. This CDR3 is built from 14 residues. Germline CDR1 MDHEN, CDR2 SYDVKM. V shed 4 bases, J shed 7 bases, and the junction held 4 bases outside the gene matches. This CDR3 is CASSSSGGVVTQYF. The CDR3 DNA reads TGTGCCAGCAGTTCTAGCGGGGGGGTGGTGACCCAGTACTTC. Drawing the rest from reference TRBV28 and TRBJ2-5, the complete variable domain is DVKVTQSSRYLVKRTGEKVFLECVQDMDHENMFWYRQDPGLGLRLIYFSYDVKMKEKGDIPEGYSVSREKKERFSLILESASTNQTSMYLCASSSSGGVVTQYFGPGTRLLVL.

The chain carries TRBV27 and TRBJ1-6; D might be TRBD1 (5 bases). The CDR3 is 14 residues long. Deletions cut 6 bases from V and 8 bases from J, with 14 bases between. The germline gives CDR1 MNHEY, CDR2 SMNVEV (reference sequence). CDR3 sequence (DNA): TGTGCCAGCAGCCCATCAGGGAACTATTCACCCCTCCACTTT. Protein product: CASSPSGNYSPLHF.

This chain uses TRBV5-1 with TRBJ2-7, with 7 positions matching TRBD1. The trim removed 1 base at V and 4 bases at J, leaving 8 bases unmatched. The CDR3 runs to 15 residues. The germline gives CDR1 SGHRS, CDR2 YFSETQ. The CDR3, as DNA: TGCGCCAGCAGCTTGACGGGCGGACAGGTGTACGAGCAGTACTTC. This encodes CASSLTGGQVYEQYF.

The chain uses TRBV7-9 and TRBJ2-1; D is perhaps TRBD2 (7 bases). This CDR3 is 12 amino acids long. Germline V CDR1 and CDR2: SEHNR, FQNEAQ (reference sequence). The V end was cut by 2 bases, the J end by 13 bases, with 12 bases between. The CDR3: CASSLTGGVQFF. Written as DNA, the CDR3 is TGTGCCAGCAGCTTAACGGGGGGCGTTCAGTTCTTC.

This clone was found once. This chain links TRBV18 with TRBJ2-7; D could derive from TRBD1 or TRBD2 (5 bases each). The germline CDR1 and CDR2 sequences are KGHSH and LQKENI. This CDR3 contains 14 residues. Between the trimmed V and J ends, which lost 4 bases and 7 bases, there was a span of 17 bases. The CDR3 is CASSQRDGPWEQYF. The CDR3, as DNA: TGTGCCAGCTCACAGAGGGACGGACCTTGGGAGCAGTACTTC.